This T cell receptor (beta chain) came from a study of blood T cells in healthy people across ages. Primed by a sample-barcoded 5' primer and a J-beta primer mix, a second PCR proceeded for roughly 6 to 12 cycles. All samples yielded 3 million or more CDR3-containing paired-end reads. TCRdb passed the 5' RACE reads through MiXCR, listing each CDR3 protein once. The table lists hundreds of thousands of distinct CDR3 sequences, 36% of them singletons. Germline CDR1 and CDR2: SGHRS and YFSETQ. The ends were cut back, 0 bases at V and 4 bases at J, with 16 bases in the middle. This CDR3 comprises 16 residues.

The J gene is TRBJ1-1, the V gene TRBV5-1; TRBD1 might be the D (6 bases). The sequence came from a man aged 18-30 years in good health. Sequenced input: blood. This chain's CDR3 is CASSLVGRQVGTEAFF. CDR3 DNA sequence: TGCGCCAGCAGCTTGGTCGGGCGACAGGTCGGCACTGAAGCTTTCTTT.